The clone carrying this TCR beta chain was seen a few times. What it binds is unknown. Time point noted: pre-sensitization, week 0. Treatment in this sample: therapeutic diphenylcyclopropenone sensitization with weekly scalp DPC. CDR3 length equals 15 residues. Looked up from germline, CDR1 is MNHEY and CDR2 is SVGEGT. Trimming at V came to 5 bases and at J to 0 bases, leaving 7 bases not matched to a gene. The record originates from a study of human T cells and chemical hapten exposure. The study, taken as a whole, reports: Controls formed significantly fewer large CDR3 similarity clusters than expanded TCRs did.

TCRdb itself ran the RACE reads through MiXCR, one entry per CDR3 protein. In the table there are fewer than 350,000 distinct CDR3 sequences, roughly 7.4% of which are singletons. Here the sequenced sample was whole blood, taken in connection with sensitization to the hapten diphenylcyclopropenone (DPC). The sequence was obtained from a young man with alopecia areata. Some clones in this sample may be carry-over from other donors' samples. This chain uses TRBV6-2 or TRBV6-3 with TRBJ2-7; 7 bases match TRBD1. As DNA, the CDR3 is TGTGCCAGCAGTCCGGACAGGCCGAGCTCCTACGAGCAGTACGTC. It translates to CASSPDRPSSYEQYV.